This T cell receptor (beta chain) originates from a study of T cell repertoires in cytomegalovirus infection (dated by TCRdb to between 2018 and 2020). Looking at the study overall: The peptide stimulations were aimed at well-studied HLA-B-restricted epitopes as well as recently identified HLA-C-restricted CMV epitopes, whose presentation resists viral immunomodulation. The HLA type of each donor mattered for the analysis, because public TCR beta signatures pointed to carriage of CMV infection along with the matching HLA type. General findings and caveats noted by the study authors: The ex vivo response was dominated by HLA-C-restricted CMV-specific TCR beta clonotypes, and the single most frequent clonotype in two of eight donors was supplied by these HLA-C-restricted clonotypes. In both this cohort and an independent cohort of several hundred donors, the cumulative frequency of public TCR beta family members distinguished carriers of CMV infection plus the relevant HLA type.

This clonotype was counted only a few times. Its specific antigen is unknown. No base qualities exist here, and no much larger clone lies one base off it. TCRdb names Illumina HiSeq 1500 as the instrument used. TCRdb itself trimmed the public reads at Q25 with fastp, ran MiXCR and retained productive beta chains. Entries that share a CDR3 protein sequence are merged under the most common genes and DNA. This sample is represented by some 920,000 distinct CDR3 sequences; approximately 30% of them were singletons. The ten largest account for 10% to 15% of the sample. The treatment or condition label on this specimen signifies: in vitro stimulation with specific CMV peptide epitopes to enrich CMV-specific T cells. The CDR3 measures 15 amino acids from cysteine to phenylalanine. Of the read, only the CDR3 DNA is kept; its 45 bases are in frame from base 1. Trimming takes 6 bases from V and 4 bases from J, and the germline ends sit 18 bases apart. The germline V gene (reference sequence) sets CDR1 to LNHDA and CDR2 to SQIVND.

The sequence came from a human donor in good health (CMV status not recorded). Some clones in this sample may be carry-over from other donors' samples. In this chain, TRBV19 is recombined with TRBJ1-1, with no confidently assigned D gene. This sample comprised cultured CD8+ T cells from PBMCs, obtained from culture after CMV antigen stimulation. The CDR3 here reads CASRPTRLRRTEAFF. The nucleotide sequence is TGTGCCAGTAGGCCCACGCGGCTCCGTCGCACTGAAGCTTTCTTT.